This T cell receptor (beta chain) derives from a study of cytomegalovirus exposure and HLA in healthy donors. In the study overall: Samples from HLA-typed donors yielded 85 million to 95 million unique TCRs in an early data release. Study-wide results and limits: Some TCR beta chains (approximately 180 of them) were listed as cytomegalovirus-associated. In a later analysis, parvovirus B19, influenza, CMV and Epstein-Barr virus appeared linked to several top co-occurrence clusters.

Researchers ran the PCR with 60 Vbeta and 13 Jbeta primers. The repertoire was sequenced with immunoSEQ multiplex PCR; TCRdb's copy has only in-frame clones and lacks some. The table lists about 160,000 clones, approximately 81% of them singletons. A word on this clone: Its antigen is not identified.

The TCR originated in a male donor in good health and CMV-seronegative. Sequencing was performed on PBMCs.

The CDR3 sequence: CASSAPPRGHEQYF. The DNA of the CDR3 is TGTGCCAGCAGCGCGCCACCGCGGGGCCACGAGCAGTACTTC. V gene TRBV7-2 combines with J gene TRBJ2-7; D possibly corresponds to TRBD2 (6 bases). Germline V gives CDR1 SGHTA, CDR2 FQGNSA. The V end lost 5 bases, the J end lost 5 bases, and 16 bases lay between the germline ends. The CDR3 runs 14 residues.